A selection of T cell receptor beta chains follows, all from one sample in a study of beta chain features in type 1 diabetes. Sequencing used immunoSEQ multiplex PCR; TCRdb keeps in-frame clones, though not all of them. The repertoire holds some 500,000 clones, with about 10% as singletons. The sequenced sample consisted of naive CD4+ T cells from blood. The receptor source for this set is a woman aged 18-29 years in good health. Both conserved end residues are part of each CDR3. A D gene is named only where the DNA matches it firmly. Clone size, where shown, is once, few, many, or a class for clones that have expanded.

TRBJ1-5 | few | TRBV15 | NA | TGTGCCACCAGCCCAATGGACAGCTATAGCAATCAGCCCCAGCATTTT | CATSPMDSYSNQPQHF
TRBJ2-3 | many | TRBV5-1 | TRBD2 | TGCGCCAGCAGCCAAGCGGGAATTCGGTATTTT | CASSQAGIRYF
TRBJ1-6 | NA | TRBV7-9 | NA | TGTGCCAGCAGCTCCCGTACAGGGCCCAATTCACCCCTCCACTTT | CASSSRTGPNSPLHF
TRBJ2-3 | NA | TRBV5-1 | TRBD2 | TGCGCCAGTTTCGTGGGAGGGCCCACAGATACGCAGTATTTT | CASFVGGPTDTQYF
TRBJ2-1 | NA | TRBV18 | NA | TGTGCCAGCTCACCATTACCAGGGTCCAGGGGCAATGAGCAGTTCTTC | CASSPLPGSRGNEQFF
TRBJ2-5 | NA | TRBV7-7 | NA | TGTGCTAGCAGCTTCGTCAGGGAGGAGACCCAGTACTTC | CASSFVREETQYF
TRBJ2-3 | NA | TRBV7-9 | NA | TGTGCCTGCGGTCGGGCAGATACGCAGTATTTT | CACGRADTQYF
TRBJ2-1 | few | TRBV7-6 | NA | TGTGCCAGCAGCTTAGCACGGAATTGGGAGCAGTTCTTC | CASSLARNWEQFF
TRBJ2-5 | NA | TRBV7-2 | NA | TGTGCCAGCAGCTCCCGTATCCAAGAGACCCAGTACTTC | CASSSRIQETQYF
TRBJ2-3 | NA | TRBV14 | NA | TGTGCCAGCAGCCAAGTCGGTACGCAGTATTTT | CASSQVGTQYF
TRBJ2-4 | many | TRBV21-1 | NA | TGTGCCAGCCTGGAACGAGAAGCCAAAAACATTCAGTACTTC | CASLEREAKNIQYF
TRBJ2-3 | NA | TRBV5-1 | TRBD2 | TGCGCCAGCAGCTTGGTTCTAGCGGGGCAAGATACGCAGTATTTT | CASSLVLAGQDTQYF
TRBJ1-1 | few | TRBV29-1 | NA | TGCAGCGTTGGTAATTCGGAAGCTTTCTTT | CSVGNSEAFF
TRBJ1-2 | NA | TRBV30 | NA | TGTGCCTGGAGTCTGAAATATGGCTACACCTTC | CAWSLKYGYTF
TRBJ2-1 | NA | TRBV29-1 | TRBD1 | TGCAGCGTTGTACAGGGGGCTTCCGAATACAATGAGCAGTTCTTC | CSVVQGASEYNEQFF
TRBJ1-1 | few | TRBV29-1 | NA | TGCAGCGTTGAAGTGCGGGTCGACACTGAAGCTTTCTTT | CSVEVRVDTEAFF
TRBJ2-5 | NA | TRBV11-1 | NA | TGTGCCAGCAGCCAGGCCCCGGACAGTGAGACCCAGTACTTC | CASSQAPDSETQYF
TRBJ2-4 | few | TRBV29-1 | NA | TGCAGCGCCAACCGCGAAACAGGGAAGGCCAAAAACATTCAGTACTTC | CSANRETGKAKNIQYF
TRBJ1-2 | NA | TRBV18 | TRBD1 | TGTGCCAGCTCACCCGTCCCGGGACAGGGGGCATATGGCTACACCTTC | CASSPVPGQGAYGYTF
TRBJ2-5 | NA | TRBV18 | NA | TGTGCCAGCTCACCGGGAGTAAAAGAGACCCAGTACTTC | CASSPGVKETQYF
TRBJ2-1 | few | TRBV14 | TRBD1 | TGTGCCAGCCGCGGACAGGGGGCCTACAATGAGCAGTTCTTC | CASRGQGAYNEQFF